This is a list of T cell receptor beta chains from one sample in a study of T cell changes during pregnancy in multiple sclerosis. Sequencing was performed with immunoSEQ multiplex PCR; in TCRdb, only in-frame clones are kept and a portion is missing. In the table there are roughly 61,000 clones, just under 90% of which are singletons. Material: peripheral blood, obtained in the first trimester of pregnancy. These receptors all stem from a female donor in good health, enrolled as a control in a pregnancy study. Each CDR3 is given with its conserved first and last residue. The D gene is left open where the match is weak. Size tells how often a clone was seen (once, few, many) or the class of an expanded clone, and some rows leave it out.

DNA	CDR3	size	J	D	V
TGTGCCTGGGCCGGGACACCTAATTCACCCCTCCACTTT	CAWAGTPNSPLHF	NA	TRBJ1-6	NA	TRBV30
TGTGCCAGCAGCTTACAGGGTGTGAACGAGCAGTACTTC	CASSLQGVNEQYF	NA	TRBJ2-7	NA	TRBV5-4
TGCGCCAGCAGCTTTGGGACTAGCAGGGACAATGAGCAGTTCTTC	CASSFGTSRDNEQFF	NA	TRBJ2-1	TRBD2	TRBV5-1
TGTGCCAGCAGTTACCAGGCGGGGCCACAAGAGACCCAGTACTTC	CASSYQAGPQETQYF	once	TRBJ2-5	NA	TRBV11-3
TGCGCCAGCAGCTTCAGGGGCGGCTCAGAAGCTTTCTTT	CASSFRGGSEAFF	NA	TRBJ1-1	NA	TRBV5-1
TGTGCCAGCAGTGGAGGGGTCAACGCGGACAGGGGGGAAAAACTGTTTTTT	CASSGGVNADRGEKLFF	NA	TRBJ1-4	TRBD1	TRBV25-1
TGTGCCACCAGCAGGAAACGGACTACTAATGAAAAACTGTTTTTT	CATSRKRTTNEKLFF	NA	TRBJ1-4	NA	TRBV15
TGTGCTAGTGGTTTAGGAGGGTGGAAGGGAAACACCATATATTTT	CASGLGGWKGNTIYF	NA	TRBJ1-3	NA	TRBV12-5
TGTGCCAGCAGCCGTGCCGGGACAGGTGGTACTGAAGCTTTCTTT	CASSRAGTGGTEAFF	NA	TRBJ1-1	TRBD1	TRBV14
TGTGCCAGCAGCTTAACAGACCGAGAAGCTTTCTTT	CASSLTDREAFF	NA	TRBJ1-1	NA	TRBV5-6